Following are 13 T cell receptor beta chains from one sample sequenced in a study of technical replicates of blood from a few donors. TCRdb's table, derived via immunoSEQ multiplex PCR, lists solely in-frame clones and lacks some. The table shows 80,000 to 100,000 clones, with 92% occurring only once. The source material was T cells isolated from PBMCs. All receptors derive from a human donor in good health.

V usage is TRBV9 and J usage is TRBJ1-5; 8 nucleotides match TRBD1. V lost 4 bases and J lost 6; bases outside the gene matches: 6. CDR1 SGDLS and CDR2 YYNGEE come from the germline V gene. The CDR3 spans 14 residues. The CDR3 sequence: CASSLGQGGQPQHF. The CDR3 DNA sequence: TGTGCCAGCAGCCTTGGACAGGGAGGTCAGCCCCAGCATTTT.

DNA for the CDR3: TGTGCCAGCAGTGACTCGTTTCCGGCAGGGCCTAACTATGGCTACACCTTC. It yields the protein CASSDSFPAGPNYGYTF. The chain carries TRBV6-4 and TRBJ1-2; D is perhaps TRBD1 (5 bases). The germline gives CDR1 MRHNA, CDR2 SNTAGT. The CDR3 consists of 17 residues. With 0 bases removed from V and 0 bases from J, the gap between germline ends came to 14 bases.

The chain is built from TRBV2 and TRBJ2-7; TRBD2 aligns across 9 bases. J gave up 1 base and V 10 bases, and 26 bases lay outside the gene matches. From germline, CDR1 is SNHLY and CDR2 FYNNEI. The CDR3 is made up of 20 amino acids. The CDR3 reads CATLRGKPGLATPLSYEQYF. In DNA, the CDR3 is TGTGCCACCCTAAGGGGAAAACCGGGACTAGCCACCCCCCTATCCTACGAGCAGTACTTC.

This clone appeared a single time. The gene calls are TRBV5-1 and TRBJ2-3, with 11 nucleotides matching TRBD1. The J segment lost 1 base and the V segment lost 5 bases, leaving 6 bases of the junction unmatched. Per the germline V gene, CDR1 is SGHRS and CDR2 is YFSETQ. The CDR3 runs to 16 residues. CDR3 region: CASRWTGGAGTDTQYF. CDR3 DNA: TGCGCCAGCAGATGGACAGGGGGCGCAGGCACAGATACGCAGTATTTT.

This chain uses TRBV2 with TRBJ1-6; D gene unclear. The germline V and J ends were trimmed by 1 base and 9 bases, with 13 bases remaining between them. The germline V gene encodes CDR1 SNHLY and CDR2 FYNNEI. CDR3 size: 15 residues. CDR3 sequence: CASSEDRLGGSPLHF. CDR3 nucleotide sequence: TGTGCCAGCAGTGAAGACCGCTTGGGAGGTTCACCCCTCCACTTT.

The chain is built from TRBV7-2 and TRBJ1-2; D not resolved. The CDR3 is 16 residues long. Trimming took off 0 bases at V and 0 bases at J, with 11 bases between the two ends. The V gene's germline CDR1 is SGHTA and CDR2 FQGNSA. The CDR3 is CASSLAEGKANYGYTF. The CDR3 region has the DNA TGTGCCAGCAGCTTAGCGGAGGGAAAGGCTAACTATGGCTACACCTTC. The whole variable domain, filled in from reference TRBV7-2 and TRBJ1-2, reads GAGVSQSPSNKVTEKGKDVELRCDPISGHTALYWYRQSLGQGLEFLIYFQGNSAPDKSGLPSDRFSAERTGGSVSTLTIQRTQQEDSAVYLCASSLAEGKANYGYTFGSGTRLTVV.

This clone was seen just once. V usage is TRBV25-1 and J usage is TRBJ2-1; the D is unclear. V lost 4 bases to trimming and J lost 7 bases, with 11 bases between them. Germline CDR1 is MGHDK and CDR2 is SYGVNS. CDR3 length: 13 residues. DNA for the CDR3: TGTGCCAGCAGTGTAGGCGACTGGAATGAGCAGTTCTTC. Translation gives CASSVGDWNEQFF. The full variable domain, in which reference TRBV25-1 and TRBJ2-1 provide the parts outside the CDR3, is EADIYQTPRYLVIGTGKKITLECSQTMGHDKMYWYQQDPGMELHLIHYSYGVNSTEKGDLSSESTVSRIRTEHFPLTLESARPSHTSQYLCASSVGDWNEQFFGPGTRLTVL.

This chain uses TRBV7-2 with TRBJ2-5; 7 nucleotides match TRBD2. The CDR3 extends over 14 amino acids. Germline CDR1 SGHTA, CDR2 FQGNSA. Trimming removed 3 bases from V and 1 base from J; junction bases left unmatched: 2. The CDR3 bases are TGTGCCAGCAGCTTCCAGCGGGGCCAAGAGACCCAGTACTTC. This sequence encodes CASSFQRGQETQYF.

The chain recombines TRBV7-9 with TRBJ2-1, with 7 nucleotides matching TRBD1. The CDR3 sequence is 14 residues long. Per germline, CDR1 SEHNR and CDR2 FQNEAQ (reference sequence). J was trimmed by 4 bases and V by 4 bases; bases with no gene match: 4. Here the CDR3 reads CASSWRTGYNEQFF. The CDR3 DNA reads as TGTGCCAGCAGCTGGAGGACAGGATACAATGAGCAGTTCTTC. Full variable domain (remainder filled in from reference TRBV7-9 and TRBJ2-1): DTGVSQNPRHKITKRGQNVTFRCDPISEHNRLYWYRQTLGQGPEFLTYFQNEAQLEKSRLLSDRFSAERPKGSFSTLEIQRTEQGDSAMYLCASSWRTGYNEQFFGPGTRLTVL.

The table lists this clone with a count of one. The chain employs TRBV2 and TRBJ2-1; TRBD2 might be the D (6 bases). There are 13 residues in the CDR3. CDR1 and CDR2 from the germline V gene are SNHLY and FYNNEI. Between the trimmed V and J ends, which lost 8 bases and 13 bases, there was a span of 21 bases. The CDR3 loop is CASAFELAGSQFF. Written as DNA, the CDR3 is TGTGCCAGCGCGTTTGAGTTGGCGGGGTCACAGTTCTTC.

The chain links TRBV7-8 to TRBJ2-5; 8 nucleotides line up with TRBD1. CDR3 length: 15 residues. J gave up 5 bases and V 5 bases, and 10 bases lay outside the gene matches. CDR1 SGHVS and CDR2 FQNEAQ come from the germline V gene. CDR3 amino acids: CASSTRTGSGETQYF. DNA for the CDR3: TGTGCCAGCAGCACCAGGACAGGGAGCGGGGAGACCCAGTACTTC.

This chain uses TRBV29-1 with TRBJ1-1; D is uncertain. This CDR3 is built from 15 residues. Trimming took 8 bases from V and 3 from J, leaving 22 bases between them. Per the germline V gene, CDR1 is SQVTM and CDR2 is ANQGSEA. Written as DNA, the CDR3 is TGCAGCCCCGTGGCGGCGGCCGTTACGGACACTGAAGCTTTCTTT. This translates into CSPVAAAVTDTEAFF.

The chain has TRBV7-6 and TRBJ2-1, with 8 bases aligning to TRBD2. The germline V gene has CDR1 SGHVS and CDR2 FNYEAQ. The V and J ends lost 1 base and 10 bases, in that order; junction bases with no gene match: 6. The CDR3 totals 14 residues. CDR3 sequence: CASSLGGSGTEQFF. Written as DNA, the CDR3 is TGTGCCAGCAGCTTAGGGGGTAGCGGGACCGAGCAGTTCTTC.